Following are 27 T cell receptor beta chains from one sample sequenced in a study of regulatory T cells in long-lasting Graves disease. Indicated time point: newly diagnosed GD, antithyroid drugs for less than 3 months. RNA from PBMCs was the source of the TCR library. Arm-PCR with iRepertoire HTBI primers amplified the CDR3 regions for these TCR beta libraries. TCRdb re-derived calls from the multiplex PCR reads in MiXCR, one entry per CDR3 protein. The sample has about 370,000 distinct CDR3 sequences; roughly a sixth are singletons. The material sequenced was peripheral blood mononuclear cells (PBMCs), taken at new diagnosis, from a patient treated with antithyroid drugs. These receptors all come from a female donor with Graves disease.

This clonotype was seen repeatedly, ten times or more. The V call is TRBV12-3 or TRBV12-4, the J call TRBJ1-2; D call uncertain. Trimming took off 1 base at V and 4 bases at J, with 13 bases between the two ends. The CDR3 is 15 amino acids. The CDR3 DNA reads as TGTGCCAGCAGTTTAGGCCGGCCAGCACGCTATGGCTACACCTTC. Amino acids: CASSLGRPARYGYTF.

In DNA, the CDR3 is TGTGCCAGCAGTTCCACAGGGGGCAGCGCTGAAGCTTTCTTT. Translation gives CASSSTGGSAEAFF. The chain employs TRBV12-3 or TRBV12-4 and TRBJ1-1; 9 bases are shared with TRBD1. The CDR3 is 14 amino acids. V gave up 4 bases and J gave up 6 bases; unmatched junction bases: 6.

This clonotype occurred many times. The chain links TRBV27 to TRBJ2-2, with no clear D. V lost 3 bases, J lost 6 bases, and 11 bases lay in between. Germline V gene data show CDR1 as MNHEY and CDR2 as SMNVEV (reference sequence). The CDR3 has 14 residues. This CDR3 is CASSLGGNPGELFF. The CDR3, as DNA: TGTGCCAGCAGTTTGGGTGGGAATCCCGGGGAGCTGTTTTTT.

The chain recombines TRBV6-5 with TRBJ1-2; no clear D gene. The V gene lost 1 base and the J gene lost 6 bases, with 6 bases spanning the gap. This CDR3 is built from 12 residues. CDR1 is MNHEY, CDR2 SVGAGI, per germline. CDR3 loop: CASSYFGDGYTF. For the CDR3, the DNA is TGTGCCAGCAGTTACTTCGGGGATGGCTACACCTTC.

This clonotype has more than one count but fewer than ten. The J gene is TRBJ2-7, the V gene TRBV4-3; TRBD2 aligns across 9 bases. CDR1 and CDR2 (germline): LGHNA, YSLEER. V lost 8 bases, J lost 2 bases, and 4 bases stayed unmatched. This CDR3 contains 13 residues. The CDR3 nucleotides are TGCGCCAGCGGGGCGGGAGGGACCTACGAGCAGTACTTC. Translating gives CASGAGGTYEQYF.

This clonotype was seen ten or more times. This chain joins TRBV7-2 and TRBJ2-5; 8 bases line up with TRBD2. The better agreement between TRBJ2-7 and the DNA end casts doubt on the J call. The CDR3 totals 12 residues. The germline V gene encodes CDR1 SGHTA and CDR2 FQGNSA. The CDR3, as DNA: TGTGCCAGCAGCTCCGGGACTAGCGAGCAGTACTTC. It yields the protein CASSSGTSEQYF.

The V gene is TRBV4-1, the J gene TRBJ1-2; no clear D. CDR1 and CDR2 (germline): MGHRA, YSYEKL. Trimming shortened V by 1 base and J by 4 bases, and 16 bases separated the two germline ends. This CDR3 spans 16 amino acids. The CDR3 spells CASSQGGAGSGYGYTF. For the CDR3, the DNA is TGCGCCAGCAGCCAAGGTGGTGCGGGGAGTGGCTATGGCTACACCTTC.

This clonotype was observed many times. The chain employs TRBV2 and TRBJ1-4; D gene ambiguous. The CDR3 sequence is 13 residues long. CDR1 is SNHLY and CDR2 is FYNNEI in the germline V gene. Trimming shortened V by 3 bases and J by 5 bases, and 7 bases separated the two germline ends. The CDR3 here is CASSDTGNEKLFF. The DNA of the CDR3 is TGTGCCAGCAGTGATACGGGGAATGAAAAACTGTTTTTT.

The rearrangement uses TRBV7-2 and TRBJ1-1, with a possible D match to TRBD1 (5 bases). This CDR3 has 18 residues. V lost 5 bases, J lost 4 bases, and 26 bases lay in between. Per germline, CDR1 SGHTA and CDR2 FQGNSA. CDR3 sequence (DNA): TGTGCCAGCAGCCTACGAGCCTTAATCCGGACAAAAGGCACTGAAGCTTTCTTT. Translation: CASSLRALIRTKGTEAFF.

About this clonotype itself: The junction departs from germline at one end; a sequencing error may be responsible. The chain carries TRBV7-2 and TRBJ2-3; 9 bases line up with TRBD2. Germline lookup yields CDR1 SGHTA and CDR2 FQGNSA. The CDR3 extends over 14 amino acids. The CDR3 loop is CASRLAGVPDTQYF. CDR3 sequence (DNA): TGTGCCAGCAGATTAGCGGGAGTCCCAGATACGCAGTATTTT.

This clonotype was observed at least ten times. CDR3 sequence reads: CASSFGPGEPGELFF. The CDR3 nucleotides are TGTGCCAGCAGCTTCGGCCCCGGGGAGCCCGGGGAGCTGTTTTTT. The J gene is TRBJ2-2, the V gene TRBV7-3, with D maybe TRBD2 (5 bases). There are 15 residues in the CDR3. CDR1 and CDR2 (germline): SGHTA, FQGTGA. V was cut by 3 bases and J by 6 bases, with 14 bases left in between. The variable domain in full, completed from reference TRBV7-3 and TRBJ2-2, reads GAGVSQTPSNKVTEKGKYVELRCDPISGHTALYWYRQSLGQGPEFLIYFQGTGAADDSGLPNDRFFAVRPEGSVSTLKIQRTERGDSAVYLCASSFGPGEPGELFFGEGSRLTVL.

In this sample, this clonotype turned up many times. The gene calls are TRBV12-3 or TRBV12-4 and TRBJ1-6; D perhaps matches TRBD1 (5 bases). The CDR3 length is 13 residues. Trimming removed 2 bases from V and 6 bases from J, with 5 bases in between. CDR3 sequence (DNA): TGTGCCAGCAGTTTACAGGGTAATTCACCCCTCCACTTT. Protein: CASSLQGNSPLHF.

This clonotype was observed at least ten times. V gene TRBV29-1 combines with J gene TRBJ2-2; D is perhaps TRBD1 (5 bases). Trimming took 4 bases from V and 1 from J, leaving 10 bases between them. Germline loops: CDR1 SQVTM, CDR2 ANQGSEA. The CDR3 consists of 14 residues. The chain's CDR3 is CSVGGRMNTGELFF. As DNA, the CDR3 is TGCAGCGTTGGGGGCAGGATGAACACCGGGGAGCTGTTTTTT.

As for this clonotype: This sequence may be a read error, since a much larger clone differs from it by one base. This chain joins TRBV7-2 and TRBJ2-5, with 9 bases that match TRBD1. The germline V gene has CDR1 SGHTA and CDR2 FQGNSA. The V gene end was trimmed by 5 bases and the J gene end by 4 bases; junction bases not matched to a gene: 11. The CDR3 totals 16 residues. The CDR3 sequence: CASSVLQGACGETQYF. CDR3 bases: TGTGCCAGCAGCGTCCTACAGGGGGCTTGCGGAGAGACCCAGTACTTC.

This chain joins TRBV6-2 or TRBV6-3 and TRBJ1-2, with D possibly TRBD1 on 6 matching bases. CDR3 length: 15 amino acids. Germline V lookup: CDR1 MNHEY, CDR2 SVGEGT. V lost 0 bases, J lost 4 bases, and 12 bases lay in between. CDR3 coding DNA: TGTGCCAGCAGTTACTCCTACAGGGACCGCTATGGCTACACCTTC. Its protein is CASSYSYRDRYGYTF.

With respect to this clonotype: A much larger clone lies a single base off, so this may be a read error. The J gene is TRBJ2-6, the V gene TRBV12-3 or TRBV12-4; 9 bases map to TRBD1. This CDR3 region has 19 residues. The chain's CDR3 is CASSLTAGTGSAGANALTF. The DNA for the CDR3 is TGTGCCAGCAGTTTAACCGCGGGGACAGGGTCCGCTGGGGCCAACGCCCTGACTTTC.

This clonotype was recorded a few times. The chain links TRBV5-1 to TRBJ2-7; D is ambiguous. Trimming removed 3 bases from V and 3 bases from J, with 13 bases in between. This CDR3 has 14 residues. Looked up from germline, CDR1 is SGHRS and CDR2 is YFSETQ. The CDR3 loop is CASSYGSSNYEQYF. The CDR3 nucleotides read TGCGCCAGCAGCTATGGCTCCTCCAACTACGAGCAGTACTTC.

This clonotype was recorded at least ten times. The chain carries TRBV7-2 and TRBJ2-7; D possibly corresponds to TRBD1 (6 bases). There are 15 residues in the CDR3. Germline lookup yields CDR1 SGHTA and CDR2 FQGNSA. V was trimmed by 1 base and J by 1 base, leaving 11 bases between them. CDR3 DNA: TGTGCCAGCAGCTTAGATGGGACACAATCCTACGAGCAGTACTTC. As protein: CASSLDGTQSYEQYF.

This sequence joins TRBV29-1 and TRBJ2-7; no definite D call. Trimming took 4 bases from V and 2 from J, leaving 9 bases between them. Germline V lookup: CDR1 SQVTM, CDR2 ANQGSEA. The CDR3 loop spans 12 amino acids. The CDR3 region has the DNA TGCAGCGTTGTTTATACTACCTACGAGCAGTACTTC. The encoded protein is CSVVYTTYEQYF.

This clonotype was detected only a few times. CDR3 coding DNA: TGTGCCAGCAGTCGCCAGGACAGGTTTGACAATGAGCAGTTCTTC. Translated, it gives CASSRQDRFDNEQFF. The J gene is TRBJ2-1, the V gene TRBV2, with 7 nucleotides matching TRBD1. Germline CDR1 SNHLY, CDR2 FYNNEI. The CDR3 is 15 amino acids. Trimming took 5 bases from V and 5 from J; bases not matched to a gene: 9. Looking up the rest from reference TRBV2 and TRBJ2-1 gives the full variable domain: EPEVTQTPSHQVTQMGQEVILRCVPISNHLYFYWYRQILGQKVEFLVSFYNNEISEKSEIFDDQFSVERPDGSNFTLKIRSTKLEDSAMYFCASSRQDRFDNEQFFGPGTRLTVL.

This clonotype has ten or more counts. V gene TRBV27 combines with J gene TRBJ2-3, with D maybe TRBD2 (5 bases). The CDR3 covers 15 residues. V lost 2 bases and J 2 bases, leaving 11 bases between the germline ends. Germline CDR1 reads MNHEY; CDR2 reads SMNVEV (reference sequence). The DNA for the CDR3 is TGTGCCAGCAGTTTACTTAGCGATTCCACAGATACGCAGTATTTT. Translating it yields CASSLLSDSTDTQYF.

This clonotype was seen ten or more times. The chain employs TRBV2 and TRBJ1-1; D gene uncertain. Germline-derived CDR1 and CDR2 are SNHLY and FYNNEI. Trimming stripped 6 bases from V and 1 base from J, with 3 bases between. CDR3 size: 11 residues. CDR3 nucleotides: TGTGCCAGCAGGGCGAACACTGAAGCTTTCTTT. Protein product: CASRANTEAFF.

For this clonotype: Its ends do not fully match the called genes, so a read error is possible. The gene calls are TRBV7-2 and TRBJ2-1, with D possibly matching TRBD2 (5 bases). This CDR3 is 15 amino acids long. Germline-derived CDR1 and CDR2 are SGHTA and FQGNSA. Here the CDR3 DNA reads TGCGCCAGCAGCTTAGCGAGACCATCCTACAATGAGCAGTTCTTC. This translates into CASSLARPSYNEQFF.

Ten or more counts support this clonotype. This chain links TRBV9 with TRBJ2-5, with D perhaps matching TRBD2 (5 bases). The V end lost 0 bases, the J end lost 1 base, and 13 bases lay between the germline ends. Germline CDR1 is SGDLS and CDR2 is YYNGEE. This CDR3 is built from 16 residues. The CDR3 region is CASSVGFTDSQETQYF. For the CDR3, the DNA is TGTGCCAGCAGCGTAGGCTTTACGGACTCCCAAGAGACCCAGTACTTC.

This clonotype came up many times. V usage is TRBV12-3 or TRBV12-4 and J usage is TRBJ1-5; D gene ambiguous. Trimming took 10 bases from V and 2 from J, leaving 9 bases between them. This CDR3 has 12 amino acids. The CDR3 coding sequence is TGTGCCATTAACCGGGGCAATCAGCCCCAGCATTTT. Translation: CAINRGNQPQHF.

This clonotype was seen repeatedly, ten times or more. The chain employs TRBV12-3 or TRBV12-4 and TRBJ1-5; 9 nucleotides match TRBD1. V shed 8 bases and J 7 bases; nucleotides not matched to a gene: 6. This CDR3 spans 13 amino acids. CDR3 nucleotide sequence: TGTGCCAGCGGGCCACAGGGGGCCCAGCCCCAGCATTTT. Encoded protein: CASGPQGAQPQHF.

This clonotype was detected ten times or more. The chain is built from TRBV28 and TRBJ2-7, with D perhaps TRBD1 or TRBD2 (5 bases each). Germline CDR1 and CDR2: MDHEN and SYDVKM. The CDR3 totals 14 residues. Trimming removed 5 bases from V and 4 bases from J, with 15 bases in between. The CDR3 loop is CASSQSGRGYEQYF. The CDR3 coding sequence is TGTGCCAGCAGTCAATCAGGGAGAGGATACGAGCAGTACTTC.